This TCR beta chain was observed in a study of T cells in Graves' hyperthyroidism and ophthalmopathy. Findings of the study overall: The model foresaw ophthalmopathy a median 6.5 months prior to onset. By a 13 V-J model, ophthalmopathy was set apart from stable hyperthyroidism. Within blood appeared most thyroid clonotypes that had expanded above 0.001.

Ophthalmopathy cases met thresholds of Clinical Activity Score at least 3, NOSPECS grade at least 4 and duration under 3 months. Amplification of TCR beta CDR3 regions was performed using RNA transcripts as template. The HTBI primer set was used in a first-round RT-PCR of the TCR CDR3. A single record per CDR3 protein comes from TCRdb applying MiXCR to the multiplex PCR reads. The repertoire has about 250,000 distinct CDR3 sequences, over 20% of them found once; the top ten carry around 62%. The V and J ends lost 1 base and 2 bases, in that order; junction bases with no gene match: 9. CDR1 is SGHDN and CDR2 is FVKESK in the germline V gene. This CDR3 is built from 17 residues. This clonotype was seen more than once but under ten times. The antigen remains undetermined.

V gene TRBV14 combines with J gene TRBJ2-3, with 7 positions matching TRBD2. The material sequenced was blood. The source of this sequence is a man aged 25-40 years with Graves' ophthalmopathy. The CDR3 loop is CASSQGGGLWNTDTQYF. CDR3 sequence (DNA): TGTGCCAGCAGCCAAGGGGGGGGACTGTGGAACACAGATACGCAGTATTTT.